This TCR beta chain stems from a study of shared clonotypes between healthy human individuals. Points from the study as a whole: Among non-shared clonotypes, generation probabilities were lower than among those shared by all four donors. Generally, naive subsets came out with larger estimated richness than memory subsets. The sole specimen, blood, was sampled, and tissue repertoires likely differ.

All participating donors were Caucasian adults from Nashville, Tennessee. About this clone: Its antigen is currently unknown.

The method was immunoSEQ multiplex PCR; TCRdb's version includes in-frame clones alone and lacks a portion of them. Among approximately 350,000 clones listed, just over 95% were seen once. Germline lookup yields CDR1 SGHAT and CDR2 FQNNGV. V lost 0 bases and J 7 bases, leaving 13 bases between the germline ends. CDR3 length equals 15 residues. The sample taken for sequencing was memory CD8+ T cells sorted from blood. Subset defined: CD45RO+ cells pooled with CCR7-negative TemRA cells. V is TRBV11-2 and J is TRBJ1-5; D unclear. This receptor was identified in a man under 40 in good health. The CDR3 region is CASSLDPGFGQPQHF. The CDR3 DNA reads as TGTGCCAGCAGCTTAGACCCGGGGTTTGGGCAGCCCCAGCATTTT.